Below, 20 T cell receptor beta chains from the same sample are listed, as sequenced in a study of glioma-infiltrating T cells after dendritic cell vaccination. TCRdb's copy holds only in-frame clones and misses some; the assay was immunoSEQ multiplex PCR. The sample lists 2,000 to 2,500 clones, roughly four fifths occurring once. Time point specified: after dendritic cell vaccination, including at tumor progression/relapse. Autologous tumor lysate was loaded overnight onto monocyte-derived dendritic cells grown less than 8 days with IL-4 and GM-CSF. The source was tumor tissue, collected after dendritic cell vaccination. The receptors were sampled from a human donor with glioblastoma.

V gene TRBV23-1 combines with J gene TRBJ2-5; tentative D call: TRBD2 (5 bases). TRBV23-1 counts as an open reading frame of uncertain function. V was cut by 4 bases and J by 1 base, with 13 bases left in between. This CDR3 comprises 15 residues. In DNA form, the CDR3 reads TGCGCCAGCAGTCTACGGGGAGTACTCCAAGAGACCCAGTACTTC. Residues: CASSLRGVLQETQYF.

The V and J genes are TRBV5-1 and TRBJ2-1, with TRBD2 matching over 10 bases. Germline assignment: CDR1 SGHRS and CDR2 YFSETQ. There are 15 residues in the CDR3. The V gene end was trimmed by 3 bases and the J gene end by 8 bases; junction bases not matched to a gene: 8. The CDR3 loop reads CASSYPSGSIYEQFF. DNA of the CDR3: TGCGCCAGCAGCTACCCTAGCGGGAGCATCTATGAGCAGTTCTTC.

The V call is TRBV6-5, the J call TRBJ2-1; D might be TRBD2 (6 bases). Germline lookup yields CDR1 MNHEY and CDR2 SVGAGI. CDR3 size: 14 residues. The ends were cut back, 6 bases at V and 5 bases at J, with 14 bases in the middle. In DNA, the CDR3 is TGTGCCAGCAGGAAGGTAGGGAGGAACAATGAGCAGTTCTTC. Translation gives CASRKVGRNNEQFF.

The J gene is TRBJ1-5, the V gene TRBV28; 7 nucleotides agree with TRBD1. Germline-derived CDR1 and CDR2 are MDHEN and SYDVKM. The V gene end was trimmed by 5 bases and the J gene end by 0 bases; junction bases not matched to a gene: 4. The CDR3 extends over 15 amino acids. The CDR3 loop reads CASSRQGVSNQPQHF. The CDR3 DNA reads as TGTGCCAGCAGTCGACAGGGAGTTAGCAATCAGCCCCAGCATTTT.

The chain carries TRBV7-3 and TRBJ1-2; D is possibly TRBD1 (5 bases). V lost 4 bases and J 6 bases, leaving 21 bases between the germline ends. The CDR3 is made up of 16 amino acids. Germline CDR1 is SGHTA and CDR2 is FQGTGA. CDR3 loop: CASSSLPSGKVDGYTF. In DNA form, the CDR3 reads TGTGCCAGCAGCTCATTGCCCTCAGGGAAGGTGGATGGCTACACCTTC.

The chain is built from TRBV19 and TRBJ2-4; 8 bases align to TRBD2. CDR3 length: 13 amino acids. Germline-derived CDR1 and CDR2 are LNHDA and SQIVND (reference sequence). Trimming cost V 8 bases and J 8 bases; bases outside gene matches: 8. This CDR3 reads CASGGLVSDIQYF. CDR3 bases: TGTGCCAGTGGGGGACTAGTGTCTGACATTCAGTACTTC.

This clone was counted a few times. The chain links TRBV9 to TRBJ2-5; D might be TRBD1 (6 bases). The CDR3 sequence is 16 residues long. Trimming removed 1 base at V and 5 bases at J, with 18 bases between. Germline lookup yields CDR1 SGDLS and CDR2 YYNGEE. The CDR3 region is CASSVFGQPSGETQYF. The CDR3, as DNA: TGTGCCAGCAGCGTATTCGGACAGCCCTCGGGGGAGACCCAGTACTTC.

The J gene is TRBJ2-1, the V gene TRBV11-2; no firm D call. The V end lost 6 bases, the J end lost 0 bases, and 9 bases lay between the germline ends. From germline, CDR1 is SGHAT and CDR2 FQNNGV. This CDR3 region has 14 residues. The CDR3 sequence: CASRESSSYNEQFF. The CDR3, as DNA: TGTGCCAGCAGAGAATCCAGCTCCTACAATGAGCAGTTCTTC.

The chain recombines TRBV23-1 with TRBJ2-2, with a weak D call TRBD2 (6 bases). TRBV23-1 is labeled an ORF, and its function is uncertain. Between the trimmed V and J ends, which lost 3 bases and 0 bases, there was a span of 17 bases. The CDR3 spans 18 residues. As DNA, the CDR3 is TGCGCCAGCAGTCACCGGGGACTCATCTACGCGAACACCGGGGAGCTGTTTTTT. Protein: CASSHRGLIYANTGELFF.

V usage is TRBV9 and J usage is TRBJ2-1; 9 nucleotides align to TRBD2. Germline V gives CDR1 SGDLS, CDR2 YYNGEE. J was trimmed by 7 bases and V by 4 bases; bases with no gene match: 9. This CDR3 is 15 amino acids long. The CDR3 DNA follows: TGTGCCAGCAGCCGGGGGACTAGCTATCGGAATGAGCAGTTCTTC. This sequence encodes CASSRGTSYRNEQFF.

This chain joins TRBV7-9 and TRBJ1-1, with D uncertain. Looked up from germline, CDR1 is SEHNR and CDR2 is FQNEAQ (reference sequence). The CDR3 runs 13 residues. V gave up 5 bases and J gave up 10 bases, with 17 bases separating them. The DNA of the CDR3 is TGTGCCAGCAGCAGTAGGGAAGTCCGGGGAGCTTTCTTT. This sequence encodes CASSSREVRGAFF.

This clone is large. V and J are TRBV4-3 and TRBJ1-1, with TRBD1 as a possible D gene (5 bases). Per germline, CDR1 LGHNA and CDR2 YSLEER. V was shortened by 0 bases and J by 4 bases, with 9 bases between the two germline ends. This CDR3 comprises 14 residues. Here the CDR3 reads CASSQEAGITEAFF. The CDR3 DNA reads TGCGCCAGCAGCCAAGAGGCAGGGATCACTGAAGCTTTCTTT.

The CDR3 DNA sequence: TGTGCCAGCAGCTTCCGGGACAGGAGCACTGAAGCTTTCTTT. Residues: CASSFRDRSTEAFF. The V gene is TRBV7-8, the J gene TRBJ1-1; 8 nucleotides line up with TRBD1. The V gene's germline CDR1 is SGHVS and CDR2 FQNEAQ. With 3 bases clipped from V and 4 bases from J, the junction kept 4 bases outside the gene matches. The CDR3 covers 14 residues.

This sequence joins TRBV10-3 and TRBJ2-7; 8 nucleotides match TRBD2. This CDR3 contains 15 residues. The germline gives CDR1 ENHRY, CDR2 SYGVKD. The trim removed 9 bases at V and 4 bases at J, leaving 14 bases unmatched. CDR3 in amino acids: CAIGRLREASYEQYF. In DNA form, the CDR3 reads TGTGCCATAGGCCGGTTGCGGGAGGCGTCTTACGAGCAGTACTTC.

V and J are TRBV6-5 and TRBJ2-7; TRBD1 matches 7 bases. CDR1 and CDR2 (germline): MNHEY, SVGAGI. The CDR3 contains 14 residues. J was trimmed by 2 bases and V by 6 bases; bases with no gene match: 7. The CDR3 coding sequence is TGTGCCAGCAGCCCGATCGGGACAGCCTACGAGCAGTACTTC. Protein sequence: CASSPIGTAYEQYF.

In DNA, the CDR3 is TGTGCCAGCAGCCCGAAGAGTTGGTCCCAACTTGGTAATGAAAAACTGTTTTTT. Its protein product is CASSPKSWSQLGNEKLFF. V gene TRBV5-5 combines with J gene TRBJ1-4, with no clear D. This CDR3 has 18 residues. Trimming cost V 4 bases and J 4 bases, with 23 bases left between them. Germline CDR1 is SGHKS and CDR2 is YYEKEE (reference sequence).

The CDR3 spells CASSGDRNSYEQYF. As DNA, the CDR3 is TGTGCCAGCAGCGGGGACAGGAACTCCTACGAGCAGTACTTC. V usage is TRBV27 and J usage is TRBJ2-7, with 8 bases identical to TRBD1. With V trimmed by 6 bases and J by 0 bases, 4 bases remained unmatched. From germline, CDR1 is MNHEY and CDR2 SMNVEV (reference sequence). This CDR3 is built from 14 residues.

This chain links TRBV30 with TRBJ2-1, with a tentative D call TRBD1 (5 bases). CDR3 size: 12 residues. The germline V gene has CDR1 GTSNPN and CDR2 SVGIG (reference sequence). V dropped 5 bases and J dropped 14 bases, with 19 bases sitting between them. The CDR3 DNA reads TGTGCCTGGGCCAGACCGCCAGGGATTGAGTTCTTC. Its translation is CAWARPPGIEFF.

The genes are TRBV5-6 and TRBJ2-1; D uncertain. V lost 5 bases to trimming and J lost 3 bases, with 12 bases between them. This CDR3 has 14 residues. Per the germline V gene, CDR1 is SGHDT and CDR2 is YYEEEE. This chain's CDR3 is CASSRDSNYNEQFF. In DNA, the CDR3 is TGTGCCAGCAGTCGCGACTCAAACTACAATGAGCAGTTCTTC.

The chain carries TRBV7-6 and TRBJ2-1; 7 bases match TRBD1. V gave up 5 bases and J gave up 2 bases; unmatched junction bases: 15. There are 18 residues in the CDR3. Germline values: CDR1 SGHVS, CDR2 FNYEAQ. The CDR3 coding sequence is TGTGCCAGCAGCACGACCACCCCCGGGACAGATACCTACAATGAGCAGTTCTTC. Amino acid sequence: CASSTTTPGTDTYNEQFF.